This TCR beta chain was found in a study of blood T cell repertoires in COVID-19. V gave up 6 bases and J gave up 2 bases, with 11 bases separating them. Looked up from germline, CDR1 is MNHEY and CDR2 is SVGAGI. CDR3 length: 13 residues. Generated by immunoSEQ multiplex PCR, the TCRdb table keeps only in-frame clones and is missing some. The data contain 250,000 to 350,000 clones, approximately 90% of them seen just once; the ten biggest clones take up about 6%. V gene TRBV6-5 combines with J gene TRBJ2-7, with no clear D. The clonotype comes from a woman in her thirties or forties who had recovered from COVID-19. Sequencing was carried out using PBMCs or T cells enriched from blood (not recorded which). This CDR3 reads CASSDTVTYEQYF. In DNA form, the CDR3 reads TGTGCCAGCAGCGACACAGTGACCTACGAGCAGTACTTC.